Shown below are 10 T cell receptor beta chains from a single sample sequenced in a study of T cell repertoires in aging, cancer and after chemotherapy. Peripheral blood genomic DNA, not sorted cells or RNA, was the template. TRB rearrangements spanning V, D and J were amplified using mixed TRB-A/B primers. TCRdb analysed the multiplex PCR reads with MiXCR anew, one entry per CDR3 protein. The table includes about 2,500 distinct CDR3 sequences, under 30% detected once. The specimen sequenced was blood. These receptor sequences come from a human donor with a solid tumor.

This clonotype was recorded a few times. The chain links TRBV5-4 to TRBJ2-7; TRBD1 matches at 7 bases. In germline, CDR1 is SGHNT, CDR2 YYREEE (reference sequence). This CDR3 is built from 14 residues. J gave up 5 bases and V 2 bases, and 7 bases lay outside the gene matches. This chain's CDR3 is CASSFIRGQNEQYF. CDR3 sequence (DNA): TGTGCCAGCAGCTTTATAAGGGGGCAGAACGAGCAGTACTTC. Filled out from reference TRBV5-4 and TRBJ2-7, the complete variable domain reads ETGVTQSPTHLIKTRGQQVTLRCSSQSGHNTVSWYQQALGQGPQFIFQYYREEENGRGNFPPRFSGLQFPNYSSELNVNALELDDSALYLCASSFIRGQNEQYFGPGTRLTVT.

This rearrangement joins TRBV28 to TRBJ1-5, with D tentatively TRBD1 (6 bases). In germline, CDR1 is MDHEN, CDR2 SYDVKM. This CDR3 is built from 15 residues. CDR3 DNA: TGTGGGGCGAGAAGCGACAGGTTTAGCAATCAGCCCCAGCATTTT. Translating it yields CGARSDRFSNQPQHF.

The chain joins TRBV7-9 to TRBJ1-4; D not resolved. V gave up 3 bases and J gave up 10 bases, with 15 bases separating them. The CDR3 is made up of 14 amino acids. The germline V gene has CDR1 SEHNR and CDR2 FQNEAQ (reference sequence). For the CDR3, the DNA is TGTGCCAGCAGCTTTTCGAAAGGAGAGGGAAAACTGTTTTTT. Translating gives CASSFSKGEGKLFF.

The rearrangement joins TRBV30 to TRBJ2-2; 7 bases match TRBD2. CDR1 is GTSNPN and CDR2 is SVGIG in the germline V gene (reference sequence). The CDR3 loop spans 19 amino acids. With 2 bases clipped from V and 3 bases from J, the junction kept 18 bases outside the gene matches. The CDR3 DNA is TGTGCCTGGAGTCCCCTCCTGAATAGAGGGAGGGGCGACACCGGGGAGCTGTTTTTT. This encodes CAWSPLLNRGRGDTGELFF.

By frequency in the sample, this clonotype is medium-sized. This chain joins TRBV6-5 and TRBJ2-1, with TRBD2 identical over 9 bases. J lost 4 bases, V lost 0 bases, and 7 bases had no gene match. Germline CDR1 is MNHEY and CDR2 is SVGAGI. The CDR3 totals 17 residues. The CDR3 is CASSYSMPSGVYNEQFF. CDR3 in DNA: TGTGCCAGCAGTTACTCGATGCCTAGCGGGGTTTACAATGAGCAGTTCTTC.

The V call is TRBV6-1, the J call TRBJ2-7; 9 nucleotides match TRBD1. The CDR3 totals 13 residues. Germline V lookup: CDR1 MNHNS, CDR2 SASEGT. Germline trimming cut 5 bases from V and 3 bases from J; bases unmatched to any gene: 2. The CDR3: CASSQTGGYEQYF. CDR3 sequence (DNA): TGTGCCAGCAGTCAGACAGGGGGCTACGAGCAGTACTTC.

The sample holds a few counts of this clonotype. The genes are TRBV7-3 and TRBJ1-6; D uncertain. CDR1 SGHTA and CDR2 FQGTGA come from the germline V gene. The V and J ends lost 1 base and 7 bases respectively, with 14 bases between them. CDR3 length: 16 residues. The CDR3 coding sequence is TGTGCCAGCAGCTTAATTTTTGGCCGGCCCAATTCACCCCTCCACTTT. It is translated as CASSLIFGRPNSPLHF.

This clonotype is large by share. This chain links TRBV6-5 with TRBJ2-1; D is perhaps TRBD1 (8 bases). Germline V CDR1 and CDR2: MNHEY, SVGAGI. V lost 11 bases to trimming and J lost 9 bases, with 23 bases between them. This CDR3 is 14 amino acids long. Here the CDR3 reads CAAFLDRGGGEQFF. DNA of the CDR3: TGTGCCGCATTCCTTGACAGGGGAGGGGGTGAGCAGTTCTTC.

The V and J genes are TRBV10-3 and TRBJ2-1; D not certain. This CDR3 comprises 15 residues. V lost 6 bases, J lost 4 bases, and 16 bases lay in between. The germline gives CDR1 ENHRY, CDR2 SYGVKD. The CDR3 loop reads CAISTSGSYYNEQFF. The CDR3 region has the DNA TGTGCCATCAGCACTTCAGGATCCTATTACAATGAGCAGTTCTTC.

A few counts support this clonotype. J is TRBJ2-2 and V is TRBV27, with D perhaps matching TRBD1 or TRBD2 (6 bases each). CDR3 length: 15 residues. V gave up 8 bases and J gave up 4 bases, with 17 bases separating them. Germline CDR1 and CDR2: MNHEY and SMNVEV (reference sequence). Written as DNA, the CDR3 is TGTGCCAGCCAATCATGGGGGGCGGTCACCGGGGAGCTGTTTTTT. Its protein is CASQSWGAVTGELFF.